These T cell receptor beta chains were read from a single sample in a study of cytomegalovirus exposure and HLA in healthy donors. The assay was immunoSEQ multiplex PCR, and TCRdb's table has in-frame clones only and misses some. The data show about 86,000 clones, with around 71% seen just once and more than 7% held by the top ten. Sequenced: PBMCs. These receptors all stem from a man aged 55-75 years in good health and CMV-seronegative. CDR3s include the opening cysteine and the closing phenylalanine or tryptophan. Fields, in order: clone size, D gene, CDR3 length, V gene, J gene, CDR3 DNA, CDR3 protein. The D gene is left open where the match is weak. Clone size appears in some rows only: once, few, many, or a class for an expanded clone.

-	-	13	TRBV6-6	TRBJ1-5	TGTGCCAGCAGTGCGAGGTACAATCAGCCCCAGCATTTT	CASSARYNQPQHF
-	-	15	TRBV7-2	TRBJ2-3	TGTGCCAGCAGCTTGGACATCGGTCCCACAGATACGCAGTATTTT	CASSLDIGPTDTQYF
-	-	14	TRBV11-2	TRBJ1-1	TGTGCCAGCAGCCGTACTGGAGAGAACACTGAAGCTTTCTTT	CASSRTGENTEAFF
-	-	13	TRBV6-5	TRBJ2-5	TGTGCCAGCAGCAAACAAAGCCAAGAGACCCAGTACTTC	CASSKQSQETQYF
-	TRBD2	15	TRBV5-1	TRBJ2-7	TGCGCCAGCAGCTTGGTCCCTAGCGGGCGATACGAGCAGTACTTC	CASSLVPSGRYEQYF
-	TRBD1	14	TRBV19	TRBJ1-2	TGTGCCAGTAGTCTCACAGGGGGCCCTTATGGCTACACCTTC	CASSLTGGPYGYTF
-	TRBD2	15	TRBV6-5	TRBJ2-5	TGTGCCAGCAGTAGACTAGCGGAGACGCAAGAGACCCAGTACTTC	CASSRLAETQETQYF
-	TRBD1	15	TRBV5-6	TRBJ1-4	TGTGCCAGCAGCGGAGCCGGGACAGGGGATGAAAAACTGTTTTTT	CASSGAGTGDEKLFF
-	TRBD2	13	TRBV10-3	TRBJ2-7	TGTGCCATCAAGAAGGAAGTAGGCGGGAGTCAGTACTTC	CAIKKEVGGSQYF
few	-	15	TRBV5-5	TRBJ1-4	TGTGCCAGCAGCTTGGCGCAGGGTCGGAGTGAAAAACTGTTTTTT	CASSLAQGRSEKLFF
-	-	14	TRBV7-2	TRBJ1-1	TGTGCCAGCAGCTTCAACGACAGGAGGACTGAAGCTTTCTTT	CASSFNDRRTEAFF
-	TRBD1	17	TRBV11-2	TRBJ2-7	TGTGCCAGCAGATCCCCGGGACAGGGGGCGCGTTCCTACGAGCAGTACTTC	CASRSPGQGARSYEQYF
-	TRBD2	16	TRBV5-4	TRBJ2-7	TGTGCCAGCAGCCGCCAACTAGCGGGGGGCTCCTACGAGCAGTACTTC	CASSRQLAGGSYEQYF
few	TRBD1	14	TRBV2	TRBJ1-2	TGTGCCAGCAGTGCAGGACAGGGACCCTATGGCTACACCTTC	CASSAGQGPYGYTF
-	TRBD1	14	TRBV27	TRBJ2-7	TGTGCCAGCAGTCCCTGGACAGGTCGGTACGAGCAGTACTTC	CASSPWTGRYEQYF
-	-	14	TRBV2	TRBJ1-4	TGTGCCAGCAGTGAAGTCGCTGCGGATGAAAAACTGTTTTTT	CASSEVAADEKLFF
-	TRBD1	14	TRBV6-1	TRBJ1-5	TGTGCCAGCAGTCTCGGGACAGGGAATCAGCCCCAGCATTTT	CASSLGTGNQPQHF
-	TRBD1	20	TRBV5-1	TRBJ1-2	TGCGCCAGCAGCTTGGAATCGAGGGACAGGTTTTTATCGTCGGCCTATGGCTACACCTTC	CASSLESRDRFLSSAYGYTF
-	TRBD1	17	TRBV11-2	TRBJ2-3	TGTGCCAGCAGCTTATCTCCGGGACCCCAGGGGGCAGATACGCAGTATTTT	CASSLSPGPQGADTQYF
-	-	15	TRBV29-1	TRBJ2-5	TGCAGCGTTGAATTCCCCCAAGGTCTGAGGGAGACCCAGTACTTC	CSVEFPQGLRETQYF
-	-	13	TRBV28	TRBJ2-5	TGTGCCAGCAGTTTGGTCGGGAGAAATACCCAGTACTTC	CASSLVGRNTQYF
once	-	15	TRBV6-5	TRBJ2-3	TGTGCCAGCAGTTCAGGCGGGGCTAGCACAGATACGCAGTATTTT	CASSSGGASTDTQYF
-	TRBD1	16	TRBV11-2	TRBJ1-1	TGTGCCAGCAGCTTATTTGGGACAGGGATATCCTATGAAGCTTTCTTT	CASSLFGTGISYEAFF
few	TRBD2	14	TRBV28	TRBJ2-3	TGTGCCCTACGGCCGGGGGGGAGCACAGATACGCAGTATTTT	CALRPGGSTDTQYF
-	-	16	TRBV7-9	TRBJ1-2	TGTGCCAGCAGCTTAGCCAGGGGATTCGTTCAGGGTGGCTACACCTTC	CASSLARGFVQGGYTF
-	TRBD2	18	TRBV27	TRBJ2-1	TGTGCCAGCAGTGCCACTAGCGGGAGTTTCGGTAGCTACAATGAGCAGTTCTTC	CASSATSGSFGSYNEQFF
-	TRBD2	15	TRBV2	TRBJ2-3	TGTGCCAGCAGTGAGGCTAGCGGGGAAACAGATACGCAGTATTTT	CASSEASGETDTQYF
-	TRBD1	15	TRBV11-2	TRBJ2-5	TGTGCCAGCAGCTTAGATCCCGGGACAGCGGATCCCCAACACTTC	CASSLDPGTADPQHF
-	-	13	TRBV9	TRBJ2-3	TGTGCCAGCAGCGTAGCTACGTTAGATACGCAGTATTTT	CASSVATLDTQYF
-	TRBD1	15	TRBV6-5	TRBJ1-2	TGTGCCAGCAGTTATAATCGGGACAGGGGTTATGGCTACACCTTC	CASSYNRDRGYGYTF
-	TRBD1	15	TRBV7-9	TRBJ2-1	TGTGCCAGCAGCCTCCCCGGGACAGGCCGCAATGAGCAGTTCTTC	CASSLPGTGRNEQFF
once	TRBD1	16	TRBV7-9	TRBJ1-4	TGTGCCAGCAGCCCGGACAGGGTGTCCCATAATGAAAAACTGTTTTTT	CASSPDRVSHNEKLFF
-	-	15	TRBV9	TRBJ1-4	TGTGCCAGCAGCGACAGCCCCGCAACTAATGAAAAACTGTTTTTT	CASSDSPATNEKLFF
few	-	15	TRBV19	TRBJ1-1	TGTGCCAGTAGTATAGGGGAACAGGGAAACACTGAAGCTTTCTTT	CASSIGEQGNTEAFF
-	TRBD2	14	TRBV7-8	TRBJ2-3	TGTGCCAGCAGCTTATCTAGCGGGGGAACCAGAGAGTATTTT	CASSLSSGGTREYF
once	-	14	TRBV7-2	TRBJ2-3	TGTGCCAGCAGCCCTTTTGGGGCCCGGGATACGCAGTATTTT	CASSPFGARDTQYF
few	-	13	TRBV6-1	TRBJ1-2	TGTGCCAGCAGTGCGTCTTGGGGCCGTGGGTACACCTTC	CASSASWGRGYTF
few	-	14	TRBV7-2	TRBJ2-5	TGTGCCAGCAGCTTAGGTTTGGGGGGAGAGACCCAGTACTTC	CASSLGLGGETQYF
few	TRBD2	16	TRBV5-1	TRBJ2-2	TGCGCCAGCAGTAAAGCGGGGGGGCGTGACACCGGGGAGCTGTTTTTT	CASSKAGGRDTGELFF
-	TRBD2	15	TRBV6-5	TRBJ2-5	TGTGCCAGCAGTGGCGGGGGGGCGAAACAAGAGACCCAGTACTTC	CASSGGGAKQETQYF
-	TRBD2	15	TRBV7-9	TRBJ2-5	TGTGCCAGCAGCTTCGCTAGCGGGGGTCAAGAGACCCAGTACTTC	CASSFASGGQETQYF